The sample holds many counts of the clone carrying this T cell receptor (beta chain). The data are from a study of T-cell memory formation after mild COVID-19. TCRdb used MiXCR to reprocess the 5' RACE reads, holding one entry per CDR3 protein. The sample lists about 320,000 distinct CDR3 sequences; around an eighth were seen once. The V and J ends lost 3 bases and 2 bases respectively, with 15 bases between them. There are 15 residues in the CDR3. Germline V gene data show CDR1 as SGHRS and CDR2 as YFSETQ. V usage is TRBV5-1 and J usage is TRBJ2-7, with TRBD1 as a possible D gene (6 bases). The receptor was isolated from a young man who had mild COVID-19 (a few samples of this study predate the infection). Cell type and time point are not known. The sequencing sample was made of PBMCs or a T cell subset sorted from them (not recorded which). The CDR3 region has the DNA TGCGCCAGCAGCTCCGGACAGTCCGATACCTACGAGCAGTACGTC. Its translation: CASSSGQSDTYEQYV.